The clone carrying this T cell receptor (beta chain) was seen only a few times. Its cognate antigen is unknown. Unsorted bulk tissue, 20-30 mg of it, served as the source for co-extraction of RNA and DNA. The proportion of viable tumor cells exceeded 80% in every tumor sample. The sample originates from a study of tumor-infiltrating lymphocytes in primary liver carcinoma. Findings and caveats of the study: Blood's top-250-clone fraction was significantly lower than that of tumors (p = 0.039).

The CDR3 runs to 13 residues. The V end was cut by 7 bases, the J end by 4 bases, with 11 bases between. TCR beta cDNA came from about 0.45 ug total RNA, primed with a constant-region primer. ARM-PCR, slightly modified, supplied the TCR beta libraries through three nested multiplex PCR rounds. The first two PCR rounds used TRBV1-TRBV30 forward primers with a C-beta reverse primer, approximately 11 cycles each. Using its own MiXCR run on the multiplex PCR reads, TCRdb lists one record per CDR3 protein. The table has roughly 70,000 distinct CDR3 sequences, about 65% seen once. The sequence derives from a man in his forties or fifties with primary liver carcinoma and hepatitis B virus infection. Sequencing input: liver tumor tissue from sampling region 4. Subset indicated: tumor region T4, right-lateral pole. V and J are TRBV12-3 or TRBV12-4 and TRBJ1-5; D unclear. CDR3 protein: CASNPGRNQPQHF. CDR3 bases: TGTGCCAGCAATCCAGGAAGAAATCAGCCCCAGCATTTT.